This T cell receptor (beta chain) was retrieved from a study of blood T cell repertoires in COVID-19. Study as a whole: Some COVID-19 samples were acute and others convalescent; all came from the United States, Italy and Spain. From T cells, B-cell-depleted T cells, or PBMCs came the material, which was cDNA or gDNA.

In the case of this clone: At one boundary the junction diverges from the germline segment, which might be a read error.

The CDR3 length is 16 residues. Germline CDR1 SSHAT, CDR2 FNYEAQ (reference sequence). As handled by the study authors: Quantification of nucleated cells was approximated via reference gene primer amplification. Only in-frame clones appear in the TCRdb table, and some are missing; sequencing was by immunoSEQ multiplex PCR. That table is the source of V, J and clone size, and D and trimming were worked out from the DNA. Of roughly 240,000 clones listed, 80% to 90% are singletons. The rearrangement joins TRBV7-7 to TRBJ2-5, with D unclear. Specimen: peripheral blood. This TCR was sampled from a man aged 40-55 years who had recovered from COVID-19. The DNA for the CDR3 is TGTGCTAGCAGCTTAGAAGGCAACAGAGCTGGGGAGACCCAGTACTTC. Translating it yields CASSLEGNRAGETQYF.